A few counts support the clone carrying this T cell receptor beta chain. Antigen specificity is unknown. One end of the junction varies from germline; a read error may be responsible. The data were obtained in a study of breast tumors, draining lymph nodes, adjacent tissues. CDR3 length: 15 amino acids. Looked up from germline, CDR1 is MDHEN and CDR2 is SYDVKM. TCRdb itself ran the multiplex PCR reads through MiXCR, one entry per CDR3 protein. The data show 150,000 to 200,000 distinct CDR3 sequences, roughly 35% seen once. The lymph nodes were axillary draining lymph nodes from breast cancer patients. Study-wide results and limits: Luminal-like breast cancer showed significantly greater tumor-nontumor repertoire similarity than basal-like breast cancer did. Data only fit, rather than demonstrated, lymph node origin of most tumor T cells. Compared with lymph nodes, tumors were less diverse; compared with nontumor tissue, more.

This TCR derives from a female donor with breast cancer. Some clones in this sample may be carry-over from other donors' samples. Sequencing was done on a sample of axillary lymph node tissue. The genes are TRBV28 and TRBJ1-2; D perhaps matches TRBD1 (6 bases). CDR3 DNA sequence: TGTGCCAGCAGACGCGCAGGGGCTTCTAAATATGGCTACACCTTC. Amino acids: CASRRAGASKYGYTF.